These 21 T cell receptor beta chains originate from one sample sequenced in a study of shared clonotypes between healthy human individuals (dated by TCRdb to 2020 to 2022). The library was prepared using the immunoSEQ multiplex PCR assay. TCRdb mirrors the immuneACCESS table, restricted to in-frame sequences. Some clones are absent from its copies; in checked studies, under half trace to an unresolved V gene, and the reason for the others is unknown. The sample records about 1.5 million clones, roughly 96% of which are singletons. Together, the top ten hold approximately 1% of the sample. Sequenced input: naive CD4+ T cells sorted from blood. The intended sense of this specimen's cell subset or site label: CD45RA+ positively selected. These receptor sequences come from a man aged 30 to 45 in good health.

The chain links TRBV9 to TRBJ2-7; possibly TRBD2 for D (6 bases). From germline, CDR1 is SGDLS and CDR2 YYNGEE. Trimming pared 3 bases from V and 6 bases from J, leaving 19 bases between. The CDR3 runs to 15 residues. CDR3 region: CASSATSTSRSEQYF. CDR3 in DNA: TGTGCCAGCAGCGCAACTAGCACATCACGAAGCGAGCAGTACTTC. Full variable domain (missing parts from reference TRBV9 and TRBJ2-7): DSGVTQTPKHLITATGQRVTLRCSPRSGDLSVYWYQQSLDQGLQFLIQYYNGEERAKGNILERFSAQQFPDLHSELNLSSLELGDSALYFCASSATSTSRSEQYFGPGTRLTVT.

V and J are TRBV5-4 and TRBJ2-5; D is perhaps TRBD1 (5 bases). The ends were cut back, 4 bases at V and 3 bases at J, with 13 bases in the middle. Germline CDR1 SGHNT, CDR2 YYREEE (reference sequence). The CDR3 extends over 14 amino acids. CDR3 in DNA: TGTGCCAGCAGCCCCAGGGTTTCGGAAGAGACCCAGTACTTC. This translates into CASSPRVSEETQYF.

This sequence joins TRBV28 and TRBJ1-4, with 9 bases matching TRBD1. This CDR3 is built from 16 residues. From germline, CDR1 is MDHEN and CDR2 SYDVKM. V shed 5 bases and J 7 bases; nucleotides not matched to a gene: 11. The CDR3 nucleotides are TGTGCCAGCAGTCTCGGGACAGGGAGATTAGGTGAAAAACTGTTTTTT. Its translation: CASSLGTGRLGEKLFF.

The chain uses TRBV5-1 and TRBJ2-7; the D is unclear. This CDR3 has 16 amino acids. Germline V gene data show CDR1 as SGHRS and CDR2 as YFSETQ. The V gene lost 4 bases and the J gene lost 0 bases, with 17 bases spanning the gap. CDR3 DNA: TGCGCCAGCAGCGCCGGAAATCGGGCCCTCTCCTACGAGCAGTACTTC. Residues: CASSAGNRALSYEQYF. Complete variable domain (other parts from reference TRBV5-1 and TRBJ2-7): KAGVTQTPRYLIKTRGQQVTLSCSPISGHRSVSWYQQTPGQGLQFLFEYFSETQRNKGNFPGRFSGRQFSNSRSEMNVSTLELGDSALYLCASSAGNRALSYEQYFGPGTRLTVT.

This chain uses TRBV7-2 with TRBJ2-1, with TRBD2 identical over 7 bases. V lost 5 bases, J lost 0 bases, and 16 bases stayed unmatched. Germline CDR1 reads SGHTA; CDR2 reads FQGNSA. The CDR3 is 19 amino acids. The CDR3 coding sequence is TGTGCCAGCAGCCCCCAGGCGCCTAGCGGAACGAGCTCCTACAATGAGCAGTTCTTC. It translates to CASSPQAPSGTSSYNEQFF. The entire variable domain, with the rest obtained from reference TRBV7-2 and TRBJ2-1, is as follows: GAGVSQSPSNKVTEKGKDVELRCDPISGHTALYWYRQSLGQGLEFLIYFQGNSAPDKSGLPSDRFSAERTGGSVSTLTIQRTQQEDSAVYLCASSPQAPSGTSSYNEQFFGPGTRLTVL.

This clone was seen just once. The J gene is TRBJ1-1, the V gene TRBV27, with 9 bases fitting TRBD1. CDR3 length: 15 amino acids. J lost 5 bases, V lost 3 bases, and 7 bases had no gene match. Germline V gene sequence: CDR1 MNHEY, CDR2 SMNVEV (reference sequence). Here the CDR3 DNA reads TGTGCCAGCAGTTTCCACAGGGGGCGAGGGACTGAAGCTTTCTTT. This gives the protein CASSFHRGRGTEAFF.

In regard to this clone: The sample carries other DNA sequences with the same CDR3. The chain combines TRBV18 with TRBJ2-2; no definite D call. This CDR3 contains 14 residues. The ends were cut back, 0 bases at V and 1 base at J, with 3 bases in the middle. Germline CDR1 reads KGHSH; CDR2 reads LQKENI. The CDR3 sequence: CASSPPENTGELFF. The CDR3 DNA is TGTGCCAGCTCACCACCTGAGAACACCGGGGAGCTGTTTTTT.

The rearrangement joins TRBV11-2 to TRBJ2-3, with D unclear. V lost 5 bases to trimming and J lost 2 bases, with 8 bases between them. Germline CDR1 reads SGHAT; CDR2 reads FQNNGV. This CDR3 is 13 amino acids long. As DNA, the CDR3 is TGTGCCAGCAGCCCCTGGAACACAGATACGCAGTATTTT. It translates to CASSPWNTDTQYF.

J is TRBJ1-1 and V is TRBV18; 11 bases map to TRBD1. Trimming removed 3 bases from V and 1 base from J; junction bases left unmatched: 4. From germline, CDR1 is KGHSH and CDR2 LQKENI. This CDR3 has 16 amino acids. The CDR3 sequence: CASSPLGTGGNTEAFF. The CDR3, as DNA: TGTGCCAGCTCACCTCTCGGGACAGGGGGGAACACTGAAGCTTTCTTT. Full variable domain (rest looked up from reference TRBV18 and TRBJ1-1): NAGVMQNPRHLVRRRGQEARLRCSPMKGHSHVYWYRQLPEEGLKFMVYLQKENIIDESGMPKERFSAEFPKEGPSILRIQQVVRGDSAAYFCASSPLGTGGNTEAFFGQGTRLTVV.

As for this clone: Other DNA variants within this sample encode the same CDR3. The genes are TRBV5-1 and TRBJ2-3; D might be TRBD2 (5 bases). V lost 4 bases to trimming and J lost 1 base, with 7 bases between them. Per germline, CDR1 SGHRS and CDR2 YFSETQ. The CDR3 runs to 13 residues. The CDR3, as DNA: TGCGCCAGCAGCCTAGCCCGCACAGATACGCAGTATTTT. Its translation: CASSLARTDTQYF.

With regard to this clone: Other DNA sequences of this sample code for an identical CDR3. The chain links TRBV7-7 to TRBJ2-1; 13 bases are shared with TRBD2. After removal of 4 bases from V and 8 bases from J, the junction contained 5 bases not matched to a gene. Germline-derived CDR1 and CDR2 are SSHAT and FNYEAQ (reference sequence). The CDR3 has 15 residues. The CDR3 sequence is CASSSGLAGVDEQFF. In DNA, the CDR3 is TGTGCCAGCAGCTCAGGACTAGCGGGAGTGGATGAGCAGTTCTTC.

The chain has TRBV19 and TRBJ1-4; no firm D call. The V and J ends lost 8 bases and 6 bases respectively, with 16 bases between them. CDR3 length: 14 amino acids. Per germline, CDR1 LNHDA and CDR2 SQIVND (reference sequence). Here the CDR3 reads CASHHWGEDEKLFF. As DNA, the CDR3 is TGTGCCAGTCACCACTGGGGTGAAGATGAAAAACTGTTTTTT.

CDR3 DNA: TGTGCCAGCAGGACCTGGACTAGCGGAGAGGGGACAGATACGCAGTATTTT. Translation gives CASRTWTSGEGTDTQYF. The rearrangement links TRBV27 to TRBJ2-3; 10 nucleotides match TRBD2. CDR1 and CDR2 (germline): MNHEY, SMNVEV (reference sequence). The CDR3 sequence is 17 residues long. Trimming at V came to 6 bases and at J to 3 bases, leaving 12 bases not matched to a gene.

The V and J genes are TRBV12-1 and TRBJ2-2; the table gives TRBD2 as D, unverified against the DNA. TRBV12-1 has pseudogene status. The CDR3 consists of 13 residues. The CDR3 loop reads CASSCDRYRGAVF. The CDR3 bases are TGTGCCAGCAGCTGCGACCGATACCGGGGAGCTGTTTTT.

This chain links TRBV5-4 with TRBJ2-3; D uncertain. This CDR3 is built from 13 residues. CDR1 is SGHNT and CDR2 is YYREEE in the germline V gene (reference sequence). Trimming took off 6 bases at V and 0 bases at J, with 8 bases between the two ends. Here the CDR3 DNA reads TGTGCCAGCAAGTCCACTAGCACAGATACGCAGTATTTT. Its protein is CASKSTSTDTQYF.

The gene calls are TRBV28 and TRBJ2-1; unclear D gene. The CDR3 length is 15 residues. The V gene lost 3 bases and the J gene lost 5 bases, with 14 bases spanning the gap. Germline V lookup: CDR1 MDHEN, CDR2 SYDVKM. The CDR3 DNA is TGTGCCAGCAGTTTCGCTAGTATCGGCCACAATGAGCAGTTCTTC. The encoded protein is CASSFASIGHNEQFF.

The chain has TRBV5-1 and TRBJ2-3; 7 bases line up with TRBD1. The V gene end was trimmed by 0 bases and the J gene end by 1 base; junction bases not matched to a gene: 5. CDR1 is SGHRS and CDR2 is YFSETQ in the germline V gene. CDR3 length: 16 residues. DNA for the CDR3: TGCGCCAGCAGCTTGGTTTTAGGACAGGGCACAGATACGCAGTATTTT. Its protein product is CASSLVLGQGTDTQYF.

The J gene is TRBJ2-3, the V gene TRBV5-5; no definite D call. In germline, CDR1 is SGHKS, CDR2 YYEKEE (reference sequence). Deletions cut 0 bases from V and 5 bases from J, with 7 bases between. The CDR3 length is 13 residues. The CDR3 DNA follows: TGTGCCAGCAGCTTGGGTTTTGGAGATACGCAGTATTTT. Residues: CASSLGFGDTQYF. Drawing the rest from reference TRBV5-5 and TRBJ2-3, the complete variable domain is DAGVTQSPTHLIKTRGQQVTLRCSPISGHKSVSWYQQVLGQGPQFIFQYYEKEERGRGNFPDRFSARQFPNYSSELNVNALLLGDSALYLCASSLGFGDTQYFGPGTRLTVL.

CDR3 sequence (DNA): TGTGCCAGCAGTGACAGGTACAATGAGCAGTTCTTC. Residues: CASSDRYNEQFF. V and J are TRBV25-1 and TRBJ2-1; D is ambiguous. V was trimmed by 3 bases and J by 4 bases, leaving 4 bases between them. CDR3 size: 12 residues. CDR1 and CDR2 (germline): MGHDK, SYGVNS.

The chain links TRBV7-8 to TRBJ1-1; D is perhaps TRBD1 (5 bases). From germline, CDR1 is SGHVS and CDR2 FQNEAQ. V was trimmed by 4 bases and J by 1 base, leaving 7 bases between them. The CDR3 loop spans 13 amino acids. The CDR3: CASSSGQNTEAFF. The CDR3 DNA sequence: TGTGCCAGCAGCTCAGGACAGAACACTGAAGCTTTCTTT. Variable domain in full (rest from reference TRBV7-8 and TRBJ1-1): GAGVSQSPRYKVAKRGQDVALRCDPISGHVSLFWYQQALGQGPEFLTYFQNEAQLDKSGLPSDRFFAERPEGSVSTLKIQRTQQEDSAVYLCASSSGQNTEAFFGQGTRLTVV.

The V and J genes are TRBV6-5 and TRBJ2-7; the D gene is possibly TRBD2 (6 bases). The CDR3 length is 14 residues. Per the germline V gene, CDR1 is MNHEY and CDR2 is SVGAGI. V was clipped by 6 bases and J by 4 bases, with 16 bases between them. This chain's CDR3 is CASRTGTFVYEQYF. CDR3 in DNA: TGTGCCAGCAGAACCGGGACTTTTGTATACGAGCAGTACTTC.